The 21 T cell receptor beta chains below all came from one sample that was sequenced in a study of blood T cell repertoires in COVID-19. Sequenced by immunoSEQ multiplex PCR; TCRdb stores in-frame clones only, minus some. The table has about 260,000 clones, 75% to 90% seen once. Sequencing was done on a sample of peripheral blood. These receptor sequences come from a woman in her 70s with COVID-19, enrolled during active disease.

V is TRBV9 and J is TRBJ1-3; the D is unclear. V was clipped by 0 bases and J by 6 bases, with 7 bases between them. In germline, CDR1 is SGDLS, CDR2 YYNGEE. The CDR3 is 13 amino acids. CDR3 DNA: TGTGCCAGCAGCGTAGGCGAGGCAAACACCATATATTTT. Protein: CASSVGEANTIYF.

The chain uses TRBV18 and TRBJ1-5, with 9 bases identical to TRBD1. This CDR3 contains 16 residues. Germline V gives CDR1 KGHSH, CDR2 LQKENI. Trimming took 5 bases from V and 2 from J; bases not matched to a gene: 7. In DNA, the CDR3 is TGTGCCAGCTCATCTGGACAGGGGTTTCGCAATCAGCCCCAGCATTTT. Protein: CASSSGQGFRNQPQHF. Full variable domain (rest looked up from reference TRBV18 and TRBJ1-5): NAGVMQNPRHLVRRRGQEARLRCSPMKGHSHVYWYRQLPEEGLKFMVYLQKENIIDESGMPKERFSAEFPKEGPSILRIQQVVRGDSAAYFCASSSGQGFRNQPQHFGDGTRLSIL.

The CDR3, as DNA: TGTGCCAGCAGTGAGTTCAGGGGGCGGCAAGCTTTCTTT. Protein sequence: CASSEFRGRQAFF. The chain links TRBV2 to TRBJ1-1; 8 nucleotides align to TRBD1. The CDR3 contains 13 residues. Germline V gene data show CDR1 as SNHLY and CDR2 as FYNNEI. V was pared by 3 bases and J by 9 bases, with 6 bases of the junction left unmatched. Full variable domain (missing parts from reference TRBV2 and TRBJ1-1): EPEVTQTPSHQVTQMGQEVILRCVPISNHLYFYWYRQILGQKVEFLVSFYNNEISEKSEIFDDQFSVERPDGSNFTLKIRSTKLEDSAMYFCASSEFRGRQAFFGQGTRLTVV.

The chain links TRBV7-2 to TRBJ2-7, with TRBD1 as a possible D gene (5 bases). The germline CDR1 and CDR2 sequences are SGHTA and FQGNSA. The V and J ends lost 1 base and 7 bases respectively, with 11 bases between them. CDR3 size: 13 residues. The DNA of the CDR3 is TGTGCCAGCAGCTTAGGGGGCAGAAAAGAGCAGTACTTC. Encoded protein: CASSLGGRKEQYF.

The chain couples TRBV28 to TRBJ2-5, with D hard to call. CDR3 length: 12 residues. V lost 4 bases and J 5 bases, leaving 8 bases between the germline ends. CDR1 is MDHEN and CDR2 is SYDVKM in the germline V gene. CDR3 in amino acids: CASSWASETQYF. DNA of the CDR3: TGTGCCAGCAGTTGGGCGTCGGAGACCCAGTACTTC.

Only a few counts were recorded for this clone. CDR3 DNA sequence: TGTGCCAGCAGCTTAGTCGCGGAAGCCCACAATGAGCAGTTCTTC. This translates into CASSLVAEAHNEQFF. The chain employs TRBV7-9 and TRBJ2-1; D remains ambiguous. V lost 1 base to trimming and J lost 5 bases, with 12 bases between them. The CDR3 is 15 amino acids. Per germline, CDR1 SEHNR and CDR2 FQNEAQ (reference sequence).

The chain combines TRBV7-8 with TRBJ2-3, with D unresolved. The CDR3 length is 15 residues. Per germline, CDR1 SGHVS and CDR2 FQNEAQ. V was shortened by 5 bases and J by 0 bases, with 12 bases between the two germline ends. CDR3 in amino acids: CASSNSVISTDTQYF. For the CDR3, the DNA is TGTGCCAGCAGCAATAGTGTGATCAGCACAGATACGCAGTATTTT.

This chain connects TRBV5-1 to TRBJ2-1, with 9 bases aligning to TRBD1. This CDR3 spans 16 amino acids. Trimming cost V 3 bases and J 4 bases; bases outside gene matches: 8. Germline CDR1 and CDR2: SGHRS and YFSETQ. CDR3 DNA sequence: TGCGCCAGCAGCTCGGATACAGGGGGCTCATACAATGAGCAGTTCTTC. It encodes CASSSDTGGSYNEQFF. The full variable domain, with the rest looked up from reference TRBV5-1 and TRBJ2-1, is KAGVTQTPRYLIKTRGQQVTLSCSPISGHRSVSWYQQTPGQGLQFLFEYFSETQRNKGNFPGRFSGRQFSNSRSEMNVSTLELGDSALYLCASSSDTGGSYNEQFFGPGTRLTVL.

This clone showed up just once. The chain couples TRBV27 to TRBJ1-6; TRBD1 matches 8 bases. Losses at the gene ends were 3 bases for V and 12 bases for J; bases not matched to a gene: 4. The CDR3 spans 13 residues. Germline CDR1 and CDR2: MNHEY and SMNVEV (reference sequence). Here the CDR3 reads CASSLDREQPLHF. The CDR3 DNA sequence: TGTGCCAGCAGTTTGGACAGGGAGCAACCCCTCCACTTT.

This clone was seen once. V gene TRBV28 combines with J gene TRBJ2-1; TRBD2 agrees at 11 bases. The CDR3 extends over 16 amino acids. Germline V CDR1 and CDR2: MDHEN, SYDVKM. V shed 6 bases, J shed 5 bases, and the junction held 9 bases outside the gene matches. The chain's CDR3 is CASSPTSGSWHNEQFF. The CDR3 bases are TGTGCCAGCAGCCCTACTAGCGGGAGTTGGCACAATGAGCAGTTCTTC.

This clone was observed once. The rearrangement joins TRBV6-2 or TRBV6-3 to TRBJ2-7; 7 nucleotides match TRBD1. Germline CDR1 reads MNHEY; CDR2 reads SVGEGT. Germline trimming cut 2 bases from V and 2 bases from J; bases unmatched to any gene: 3. The CDR3 has 14 residues. CDR3 DNA sequence: TGTGCCAGCAGTTACCAGGGACAGACCTACGAGCAGTACTTC. Encoded protein: CASSYQGQTYEQYF.

The chain links TRBV5-1 to TRBJ2-1, with D tentatively TRBD1 (5 bases). The CDR3 runs to 15 residues. CDR1 is SGHRS, CDR2 YFSETQ, per germline. The ends were cut back, 3 bases at V and 0 bases at J, with 10 bases in the middle. CDR3 sequence: CASSSDTPSYNEQFF. CDR3 DNA: TGCGCCAGCAGCTCGGACACCCCCTCCTACAATGAGCAGTTCTTC.

This clone came up once. V gene TRBV19 combines with J gene TRBJ2-7; TRBD1 aligns across 10 bases. CDR3 length: 16 residues. Germline CDR1 reads LNHDA; CDR2 reads SQIVND (reference sequence). Trimming cost V 2 bases and J 4 bases; bases outside gene matches: 8. The DNA of the CDR3 is TGTGCCAGTAGTATATCCGGGACAGGGGTCGGGTACGAGCAGTACTTC. This encodes CASSISGTGVGYEQYF. Using reference TRBV19 and TRBJ2-7 for the parts outside the CDR3, the full variable domain is DGGITQSPKYLFRKEGQNVTLSCEQNLNHDAMYWYRQDPGQGLRLIYYSQIVNDFQKGDIAEGYSVSREKKESFPLTVTSAQKNPTAFYLCASSISGTGVGYEQYFGPGTRLTVT.

The chain is built from TRBV5-4 and TRBJ2-1, with 10 bases aligning to TRBD2. The CDR3 is 15 residues long. Germline CDR1 SGHNT, CDR2 YYREEE (reference sequence). V shed 4 bases, J shed 8 bases, and the junction held 9 bases outside the gene matches. The DNA of the CDR3 is TGTGCCAGCAGCCTGGAGCGGGAGGGCCATGATGAGCAGTTCTTC. Translating it yields CASSLEREGHDEQFF.

The chain recombines TRBV6-1 with TRBJ2-3; 11 nucleotides align to TRBD2. The J segment lost 2 bases and the V segment lost 4 bases, leaving 5 bases of the junction unmatched. CDR3 length: 16 residues. Germline V lookup: CDR1 MNHNS, CDR2 SASEGT. The CDR3 sequence is CASSGRTSGYTDTQYF. The CDR3 DNA reads as TGTGCCAGCAGTGGGCGGACTAGCGGGTACACAGATACGCAGTATTTT.

The CDR3 region has the DNA TGTGCCAGTAGTTGGAGGGCGCAGGTTACCAATGAAAAACTGTTTTTT. Protein product: CASSWRAQVTNEKLFF. The chain is built from TRBV19 and TRBJ1-4; D call uncertain. The CDR3 consists of 16 residues. Trimming cost V 5 bases and J 5 bases, with 18 bases left between them. Germline CDR1 and CDR2: LNHDA and SQIVND (reference sequence).

This chain joins TRBV19 and TRBJ1-5; 9 bases map to TRBD1. The germline V gene has CDR1 LNHDA and CDR2 SQIVND (reference sequence). Germline trimming cut 0 bases from V and 7 bases from J; bases unmatched to any gene: 10. The CDR3 totals 17 residues. The CDR3 is CASSIDATGGRRQPQHF. CDR3 bases: TGTGCCAGTAGTATAGATGCAACAGGGGGCAGGCGACAGCCCCAGCATTTT. Drawing the rest from reference TRBV19 and TRBJ1-5, the complete variable domain is DGGITQSPKYLFRKEGQNVTLSCEQNLNHDAMYWYRQDPGQGLRLIYYSQIVNDFQKGDIAEGYSVSREKKESFPLTVTSAQKNPTAFYLCASSIDATGGRRQPQHFGDGTRLSIL.

The chain links TRBV15 to TRBJ2-7; 9 nucleotides match TRBD1. Germline CDR1 is LNHNV and CDR2 is YYDKDF (reference sequence). CDR3 length: 14 residues. V shed 7 bases and J 0 bases; nucleotides not matched to a gene: 4. This CDR3 reads CATTRDRASYEQYF. In DNA, the CDR3 is TGTGCCACCACCCGGGACAGGGCCTCCTACGAGCAGTACTTC.

This chain joins TRBV10-1 and TRBJ2-7; 8 positions agree with TRBD2. CDR1 and CDR2 (germline): WNHNN, SYGVQD (reference sequence). This CDR3 contains 16 residues. Trimming at V came to 4 bases and at J to 3 bases, leaving 11 bases not matched to a gene. Written as DNA, the CDR3 is TGCGCCAGCAGTGCGGGAGGGCCCCGGTTTCTCTACGAGCAGTACTTC. It translates to CASSAGGPRFLYEQYF.

The chain couples TRBV2 to TRBJ1-5; TRBD1 might be the D (6 bases). V lost 0 bases to trimming and J lost 5 bases, with 11 bases between them. Germline V gives CDR1 SNHLY, CDR2 FYNNEI. This CDR3 comprises 15 residues. This CDR3 is CASSEALGADQPQHF. The CDR3 coding sequence is TGTGCCAGCAGTGAAGCTTTGGGGGCGGATCAGCCCCAGCATTTT.

This chain uses TRBV28 with TRBJ2-1; tentatively, D is TRBD2 (6 bases). Germline V CDR1 and CDR2: MDHEN, SYDVKM. V lost 5 bases, J lost 7 bases, and 18 bases lay in between. The CDR3 extends over 15 amino acids. The CDR3 nucleotides are TGTGCCAGCAGTACGAGCGGAGGAGGAGGGAATGAGCAGTTCTTC. This gives the protein CASSTSGGGGNEQFF.